This T cell receptor (beta chain) was sequenced in a study of cytomegalovirus exposure and HLA in healthy donors. General study results and limits: A later analysis found TCR association rates differed by HLA locus, highest for DRB1 and lowest for HLA-C.

Germline V gene lookup returns CDR1 KGHSH and CDR2 LQKENI. Trimming shortened V by 1 base and J by 3 bases, and 12 bases separated the two germline ends. The CDR3 loop spans 15 amino acids. Comment on this clone: Its antigen is unidentified.

The PCR contained 60 Vbeta and 13 Jbeta primers. Measured with immunoSEQ multiplex PCR; TCRdb has only the in-frame clones, and not every one. Here the sample spans roughly 100,000 clones, roughly 85% being singletons. The sample comprised PBMCs. The chain couples TRBV18 to TRBJ1-1; the D is unclear. This receptor was identified in a middle-aged man in good health and CMV-seronegative. CDR3 DNA sequence: TGTGCCAGCTCACCACGGCAGGCCGGGGACACTGAAGCTTTCTTT. Translation: CASSPRQAGDTEAFF. The variable domain in full, with the rest retrieved from reference TRBV18 and TRBJ1-1, is NAGVMQNPRHLVRRRGQEARLRCSPMKGHSHVYWYRQLPEEGLKFMVYLQKENIIDESGMPKERFSAEFPKEGPSILRIQQVVRGDSAAYFCASSPRQAGDTEAFFGQGTRLTVV.